What follows describes a single TCR beta chain. Its antigen specificity is not known. The input lacks base qualities; no much larger clone sits a single base away. The sample is drawn from a study of blood T cell repertoires in COVID-19 (dated by TCRdb to the early 2020s). Describing the broader study: The collaborator samples originated in the United States, Italy and Spain and spanned the acute and convalescent phases of COVID-19. The prospective study material was composed of cDNA or gDNA derived from T cells, B-cell-depleted T cells, or PBMCs. The dataset comprised deeply sampled blood TCRbeta repertoires from subjects exposed to, actively infected with, or recovered from COVID-19. The repertoires were released in a freely available public database intended as a resource for research on the immune response to SARS-CoV-2. The samples were drawn from two sources: the first 160 participants of the ongoing ImmuneRACE study, and 1,254 subjects contributed by 6 global collaborators. A de-identified subject ID, COVID-19 status, age in years and sex were almost always included in the sample metadata. Where available, HLA class I and class II types were obtained from metadata supplied by the sample provider rather than from assay-based typing.

Whole blood was collected in K2EDTA tubes by collaborating institutions according to the institutions' own protocols. For TCRbeta analysis, collaborators shipped samples as frozen whole blood, isolated PBMCs, or DNA extracted from either of those sample types. TCRbeta CDR3 regions were amplified from genomic DNA using the immunoSEQ Assay, a bias-controlled multiplex PCR. Regarding the original processing steps: Nucleated cell counts per sample were estimated from amplification of reference gene primers within the assay. Sequence reads were collapsed and filtered to measure the absolute abundance of every unique TCRbeta CDR3 rearrangement. For each sample, productive Simpson clonality was calculated as the square root of Simpson's diversity index across productive rearrangements. TCRdb provides this immuneACCESS table in a form limited to in-frame rearrangements. Some clones are lacking; in checked studies, under half of them reflect an unresolved V gene, and why the rest are absent is not known. V, J and clone size derive from that table, while D and trimming were established from the DNA sequence. Across this sample there are some 31,000 clones, with around 90% seen only once. The biggest ten clones account for about 1.4% of the sample.

The investigation overall reported the following: Clinical and demographic metadata were provided uncurated, with the amount varying by source and participant.

After removal of 7 bases from V and 6 bases from J, the junction retains 14 bases not matched to a gene. The germline V gene gives CDR1 as SGHRS and CDR2 as YFSETQ. Its CDR3 holds 15 amino acids, cysteine through phenylalanine. Only CDR3 DNA remains: 45 bases, in frame from the first base. Recombination linked TRBV5-1 to TRBJ2-3; a stretch of 7 junction bases matches TRBD2. The clonotype comes from a man aged 55 to 69 with active COVID-19. The specimen sequenced was peripheral blood. For the CDR3, the sequence is CASERGDGVLDTQYF. The DNA reads TGCGCCAGCGAACGGGGGGATGGGGTCTTGGATACGCAGTATTTT.